Each of the 13 T cell receptor beta chains below was sequenced from the same sample in a study of blood T cells in healthy people across ages. The use of a sample-barcoded 5' primer and a J-beta primer mix characterized a second PCR of roughly 6 to 11 cycles. From the 5' RACE reads, TCRdb called clonotypes with MiXCR, one entry per CDR3 protein. The table has over 1,200,000 distinct CDR3 sequences, around 59% seen once; the top ten hold approximately 7%. Sequencing used blood. The receptors here all came from a man younger than 35 in good health.

The V and J genes are TRBV20-1 and TRBJ2-4; 11 bases line up with TRBD2. The better agreement between TRBJ2-7 and the DNA end casts doubt on the J call. The CDR3 is 13 residues long. Germline CDR1 is DFQATT and CDR2 is SNEGSKA (reference sequence). CDR3 nucleotides: TGCAGTGCTAGGGGACTAGCGGACTACGAGCAGTACTTC. The encoded protein is CSARGLADYEQYF.

In this sample, this clonotype turned up a few times. This CDR3 reads CSANEGLAFTDTQYF. The CDR3 DNA reads TGCAGCGCCAACGAGGGACTAGCCTTCACAGATACGCAGTATTTT. This chain joins TRBV29-1 and TRBJ2-3; 9 bases line up with TRBD2. The germline CDR1 and CDR2 sequences are SQVTM and ANQGSEA. J lost 2 bases, V lost 7 bases, and 10 bases had no gene match. CDR3 size: 15 residues.

The rearrangement joins TRBV4-1 to TRBJ1-2; TRBD1 matches 9 bases. The V segment lost 1 base and the J segment 4 bases; nucleotides outside the gene matches: 4. CDR3 length: 15 residues. CDR1 and CDR2 from the germline V gene are MGHRA and YSYEKL. CDR3 nucleotide sequence: TGCGCCAGCAGCCAAGTACAGACAGGGGGCTATGGCTACACCTTC. Amino acids: CASSQVQTGGYGYTF.

The chain couples TRBV10-3 to TRBJ2-7; a possible D gene is TRBD2 (5 bases). The CDR3 spans 14 residues. Germline CDR1 reads ENHRY; CDR2 reads SYGVKD. Trimming took 0 bases from V and 4 from J, leaving 10 bases between them. The CDR3 loop is CAISESRTGYEQYF. The CDR3 coding sequence is TGTGCCATCAGTGAGTCGAGGACGGGGTACGAGCAGTACTTC.

This chain uses TRBV20-1 with TRBJ1-5; D gene ambiguous. Trimming pared 3 bases from V and 6 bases from J, leaving 9 bases between. Germline V lookup: CDR1 DFQATT, CDR2 SNEGSKA (reference sequence). This CDR3 spans 12 amino acids. The CDR3 reads CSASWGSQPQHF. CDR3 DNA sequence: TGCAGTGCTAGTTGGGGAAGTCAGCCCCAGCATTTT.

The chain uses TRBV7-9 and TRBJ1-2; D may be TRBD1 (5 bases). The CDR3 is 13 residues long. The V gene's germline CDR1 is SEHNR and CDR2 FQNEAQ (reference sequence). The ends were cut back, 9 bases at V and 5 bases at J, with 16 bases in the middle. The DNA for the CDR3 is TGTGCCAGTAGCCCCGGGACTGAGTATGGCTACACCTTC. Translating gives CASSPGTEYGYTF.

Only a few counts were recorded for this clonotype. The CDR3 DNA is TGCGCCAGCAGCCAAGGAAGCGCAAAGGGCTACGAGCAGTACTTC. Amino acid sequence: CASSQGSAKGYEQYF. This chain connects TRBV4-1 to TRBJ2-7, with unresolved D. Germline CDR1 and CDR2: MGHRA and YSYEKL. V lost 1 base and J lost 3, with 13 bases in between. This CDR3 comprises 15 residues.

This clonotype was seen a handful of times. The chain recombines TRBV7-9 with TRBJ1-2, with TRBD1 matching over 10 bases. Trimming cost V 4 bases and J 4 bases; bases outside gene matches: 6. The CDR3 covers 15 residues. Per germline, CDR1 SEHNR and CDR2 FQNEAQ (reference sequence). The CDR3 DNA sequence: TGTGCCAGCAGCTCCCGGGACAGGGGCGGCTATGGCTACACCTTC. Translating gives CASSSRDRGGYGYTF.

The V call is TRBV11-2, the J call TRBJ2-7; D is perhaps TRBD2 (5 bases). The CDR3 extends over 14 amino acids. Germline CDR1 SGHAT, CDR2 FQNNGV. V was clipped by 5 bases and J by 2 bases, with 13 bases between them. CDR3 residues: CASSQRGSTYEQYF. The CDR3 region has the DNA TGTGCCAGCAGCCAACGCGGGTCGACCTACGAGCAGTACTTC.

This clonotype was found once. This chain links TRBV5-6 with TRBJ2-1, with D unclear. This CDR3 is built from 13 residues. Looked up from germline, CDR1 is SGHDT and CDR2 is YYEEEE. V lost 4 bases and J 7 bases, leaving 12 bases between the germline ends. The CDR3 DNA reads TGTGCCAGCAGCAGAGAGTTTATGAATGAGCAGTTCTTC. Its protein is CASSREFMNEQFF.

The table lists this clonotype with a few counts. The J gene is TRBJ2-5, the V gene TRBV4-1, with 10 bases identical to TRBD2. V was pared by 1 base and J by 4 bases, with 6 bases of the junction left unmatched. In germline, CDR1 is MGHRA, CDR2 YSYEKL. The CDR3 covers 16 residues. In nucleotides, the CDR3 is TGCGCCAGCAGCCAAGGACTAGCGGGTATTACAGAGACCCAGTACTTC. This gives the protein CASSQGLAGITETQYF.

The chain carries TRBV27 and TRBJ2-7; the D is unclear. The V and J ends lost 7 bases and 2 bases respectively, with 6 bases between them. The CDR3 length is 11 residues. Germline V gene data show CDR1 as MNHEY and CDR2 as SMNVEV (reference sequence). DNA of the CDR3: TGTGCCAGCATGAATGCCTACGAGCAGTACTTC. Residues: CASMNAYEQYF.

This clonotype appeared once. The V call is TRBV4-2, the J call TRBJ2-3, with 8 bases aligning to TRBD2. V lost 0 bases to trimming and J lost 0 bases; unmatched junction nucleotides: 11. The CDR3 has 19 residues. CDR1 and CDR2 from the germline V gene are LGHNA and YNFKEQ. This CDR3 is CASSQDRSGGPQSTDTQYF. CDR3 sequence (DNA): TGTGCCAGCAGCCAAGATCGGAGCGGGGGCCCTCAGAGCACAGATACGCAGTATTTT.